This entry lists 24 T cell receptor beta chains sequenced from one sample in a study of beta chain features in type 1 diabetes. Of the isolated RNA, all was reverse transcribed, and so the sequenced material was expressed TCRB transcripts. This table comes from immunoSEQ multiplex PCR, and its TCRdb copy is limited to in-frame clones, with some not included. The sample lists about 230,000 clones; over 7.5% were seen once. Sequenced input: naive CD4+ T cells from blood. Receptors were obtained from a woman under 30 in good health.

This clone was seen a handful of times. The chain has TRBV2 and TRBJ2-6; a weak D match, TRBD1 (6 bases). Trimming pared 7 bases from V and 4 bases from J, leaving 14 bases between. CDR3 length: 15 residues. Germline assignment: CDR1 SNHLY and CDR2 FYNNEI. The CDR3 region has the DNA TGTGCCAGCAACCAACAGGGATCCGGGGCCAACGTCCTGACTTTC. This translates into CASNQQGSGANVLTF. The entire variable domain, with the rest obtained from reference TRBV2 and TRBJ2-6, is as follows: EPEVTQTPSHQVTQMGQEVILRCVPISNHLYFYWYRQILGQKVEFLVSFYNNEISEKSEIFDDQFSVERPDGSNFTLKIRSTKLEDSAMYFCASNQQGSGANVLTFGAGSRLTVL.

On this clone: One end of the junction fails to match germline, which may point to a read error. Here the CDR3 DNA reads TGTGCCAGCAGGGTGACAGGGAACGCTGAAGCTTTCTTT. Encoded protein: CASRVTGNAEAFF. The rearrangement uses TRBV2 and TRBJ1-1; 7 bases line up with TRBD1. The CDR3 is made up of 13 amino acids. Germline CDR1 is SNHLY and CDR2 is FYNNEI. The variable domain in full, completed from reference TRBV2 and TRBJ1-1, reads EPEVTQTPSHQVTQMGQEVILRCVPISNHLYFYWYRQILGQKVEFLVSFYNNEISEKSEIFDDQFSVERPDGSNFTLKIRSTKLEDSAMYFCASRVTGNAEAFFGQGTRLTVV.

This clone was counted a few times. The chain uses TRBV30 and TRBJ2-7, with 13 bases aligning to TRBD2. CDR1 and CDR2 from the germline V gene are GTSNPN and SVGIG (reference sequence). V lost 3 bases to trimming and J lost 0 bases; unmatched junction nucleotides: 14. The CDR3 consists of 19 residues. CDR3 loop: CAWSPIGLAGVSTSYEQYF. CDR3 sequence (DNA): TGTGCCTGGAGCCCCATCGGACTAGCGGGAGTATCTACCTCCTACGAGCAGTACTTC.

The CDR3 reads CASTSVGGEAFF. CDR3 nucleotide sequence: TGTGCCAGCACCTCAGTCGGCGGTGAAGCTTTCTTT. The chain recombines TRBV6-1 with TRBJ1-1; no clear D. The CDR3 has 12 amino acids. Germline CDR1 MNHNS, CDR2 SASEGT. Trimming shortened V by 7 bases and J by 7 bases, and 13 bases separated the two germline ends.

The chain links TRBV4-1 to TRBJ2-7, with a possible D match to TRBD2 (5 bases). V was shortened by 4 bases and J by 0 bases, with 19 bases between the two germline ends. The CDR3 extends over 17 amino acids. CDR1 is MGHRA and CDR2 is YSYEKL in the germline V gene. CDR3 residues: CASSPNPDSPYSYEQYF. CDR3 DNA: TGCGCCAGCAGCCCAAATCCGGACTCCCCCTACTCCTACGAGCAGTACTTC.

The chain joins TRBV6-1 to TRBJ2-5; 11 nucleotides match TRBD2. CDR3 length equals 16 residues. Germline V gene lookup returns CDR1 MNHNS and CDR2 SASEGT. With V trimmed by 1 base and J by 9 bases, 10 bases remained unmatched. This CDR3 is CASSEGGTSGGGAQYF. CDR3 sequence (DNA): TGTGCCAGCAGTGAAGGAGGGACTAGCGGAGGCGGGGCCCAGTACTTC.

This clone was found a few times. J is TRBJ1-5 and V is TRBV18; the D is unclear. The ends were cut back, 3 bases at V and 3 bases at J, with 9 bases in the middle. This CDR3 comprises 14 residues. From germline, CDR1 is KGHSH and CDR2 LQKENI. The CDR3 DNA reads TGTGCCAGCTCACCCTCCCGAGACAATCAGCCCCAGCATTTT. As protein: CASSPSRDNQPQHF.

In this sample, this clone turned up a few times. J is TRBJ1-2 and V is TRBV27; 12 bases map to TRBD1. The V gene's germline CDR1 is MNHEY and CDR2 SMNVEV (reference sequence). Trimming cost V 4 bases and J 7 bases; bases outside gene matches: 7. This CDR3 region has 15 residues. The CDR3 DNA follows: TGTGCCAGCAGTTCCCTGGGACAGGGGGCAGGTGGCTACACCTTC. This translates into CASSSLGQGAGGYTF.

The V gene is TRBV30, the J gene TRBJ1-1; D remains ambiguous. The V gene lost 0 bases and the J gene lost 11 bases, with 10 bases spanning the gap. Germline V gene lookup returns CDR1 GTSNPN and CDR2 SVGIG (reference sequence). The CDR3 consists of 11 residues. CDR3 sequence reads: CAWSVQSKAFF. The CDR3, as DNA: TGTGCCTGGAGTGTACAGTCAAAGGCTTTCTTT.

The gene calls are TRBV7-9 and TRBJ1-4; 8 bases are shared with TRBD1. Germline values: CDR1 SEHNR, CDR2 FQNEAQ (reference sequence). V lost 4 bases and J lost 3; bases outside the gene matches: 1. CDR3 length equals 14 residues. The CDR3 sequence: CASSSTGANEKLFF. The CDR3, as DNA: TGTGCCAGCAGCTCGACAGGGGCTAATGAAAAACTGTTTTTT.

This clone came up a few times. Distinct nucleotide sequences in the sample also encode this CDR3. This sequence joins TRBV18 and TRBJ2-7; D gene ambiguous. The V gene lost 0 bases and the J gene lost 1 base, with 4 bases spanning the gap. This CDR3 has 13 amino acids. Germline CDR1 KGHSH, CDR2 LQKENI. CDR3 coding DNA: TGTGCCAGCTCACCACCAGCTTCCTACGAGCAGTACTTC. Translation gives CASSPPASYEQYF. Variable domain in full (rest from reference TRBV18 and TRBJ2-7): NAGVMQNPRHLVRRRGQEARLRCSPMKGHSHVYWYRQLPEEGLKFMVYLQKENIIDESGMPKERFSAEFPKEGPSILRIQQVVRGDSAAYFCASSPPASYEQYFGPGTRLTVT.

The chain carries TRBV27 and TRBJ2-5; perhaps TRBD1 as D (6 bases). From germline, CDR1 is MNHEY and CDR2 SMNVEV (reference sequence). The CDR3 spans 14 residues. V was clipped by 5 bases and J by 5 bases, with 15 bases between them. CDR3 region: CASSLPGAGETQYF. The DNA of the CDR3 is TGTGCCAGCAGTCTTCCAGGGGCTGGGGAGACCCAGTACTTC.

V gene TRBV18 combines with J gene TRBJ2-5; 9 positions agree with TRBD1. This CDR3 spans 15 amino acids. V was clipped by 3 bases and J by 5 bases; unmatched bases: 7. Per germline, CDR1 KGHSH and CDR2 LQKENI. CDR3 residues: CASSPWDRVGETQYF. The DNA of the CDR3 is TGTGCCAGCTCACCCTGGGACAGGGTCGGGGAGACCCAGTACTTC.

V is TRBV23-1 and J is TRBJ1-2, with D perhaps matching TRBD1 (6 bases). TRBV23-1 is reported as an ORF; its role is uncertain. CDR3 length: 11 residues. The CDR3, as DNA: TGCGCGACCCGGTGGACAGTTCGGTACACCTTC. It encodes CATRWTVRYTF.

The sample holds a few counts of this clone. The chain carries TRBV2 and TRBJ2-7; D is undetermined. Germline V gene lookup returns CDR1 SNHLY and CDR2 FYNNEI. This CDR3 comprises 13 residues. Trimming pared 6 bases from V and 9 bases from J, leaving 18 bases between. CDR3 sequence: CASRGETGLAQYF. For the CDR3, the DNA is TGTGCCAGCAGGGGCGAAACCGGCCTCGCGCAGTACTTC. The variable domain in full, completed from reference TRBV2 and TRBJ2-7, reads EPEVTQTPSHQVTQMGQEVILRCVPISNHLYFYWYRQILGQKVEFLVSFYNNEISEKSEIFDDQFSVERPDGSNFTLKIRSTKLEDSAMYFCASRGETGLAQYFGPGTRLTVT.

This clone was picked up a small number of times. The CDR3: CASSPSTGLPEAFF. Written as DNA, the CDR3 is TGTGCCAGCAGTCCCTCGACAGGGCTGCCTGAAGCTTTCTTT. The V and J genes are TRBV2 and TRBJ1-1; 7 positions match TRBD1. Germline lookup yields CDR1 SNHLY and CDR2 FYNNEI. J lost 6 bases, V lost 5 bases, and 9 bases had no gene match. CDR3 length: 14 residues.

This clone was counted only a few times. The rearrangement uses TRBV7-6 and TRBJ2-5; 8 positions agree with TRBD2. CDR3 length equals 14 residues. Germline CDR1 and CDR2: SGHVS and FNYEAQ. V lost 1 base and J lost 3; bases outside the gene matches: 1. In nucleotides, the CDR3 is TGTGCCAGCAGCTTAGTTAGCGGGAAAGAGACCCAGTACTTC. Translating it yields CASSLVSGKETQYF. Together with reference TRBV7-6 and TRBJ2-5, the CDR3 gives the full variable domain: GAGVSQSPRYKVTKRGQDVALRCDPISGHVSLYWYRQALGQGPEFLTYFNYEAQQDKSGLPNDRFSAERPEGSISTLTIQRTEQRDSAMYRCASSLVSGKETQYFGPGTRLLVL.

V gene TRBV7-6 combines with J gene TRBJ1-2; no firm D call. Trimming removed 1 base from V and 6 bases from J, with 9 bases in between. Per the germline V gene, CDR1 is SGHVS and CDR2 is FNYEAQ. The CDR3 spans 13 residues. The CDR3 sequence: CASSLGGIDGYTF. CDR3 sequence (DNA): TGTGCCAGCAGCTTAGGAGGGATTGATGGCTACACCTTC.

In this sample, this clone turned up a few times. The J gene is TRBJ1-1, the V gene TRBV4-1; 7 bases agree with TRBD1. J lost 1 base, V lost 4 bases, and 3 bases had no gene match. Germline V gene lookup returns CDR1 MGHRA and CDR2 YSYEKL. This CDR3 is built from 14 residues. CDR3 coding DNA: TGCGCCAGCAGCCGCCCAGGGGGGAACACTGAAGCTTTCTTT. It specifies CASSRPGGNTEAFF.

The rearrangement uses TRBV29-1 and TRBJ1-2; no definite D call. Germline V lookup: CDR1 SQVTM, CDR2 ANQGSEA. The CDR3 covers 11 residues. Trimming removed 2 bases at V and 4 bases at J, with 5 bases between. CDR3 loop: CSVEPGYGYTF. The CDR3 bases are TGCAGCGTTGAACCCGGCTATGGCTACACCTTC. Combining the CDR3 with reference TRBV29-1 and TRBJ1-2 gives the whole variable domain SAVISQKPSRDICQRGTSLTIQCQVDSQVTMMFWYRQQPGQSLTLIATANQGSEATYESGFVIDKFPISRPNLTFSTLTVSNMSPEDSSIYLCSVEPGYGYTFGSGTRLTVV.

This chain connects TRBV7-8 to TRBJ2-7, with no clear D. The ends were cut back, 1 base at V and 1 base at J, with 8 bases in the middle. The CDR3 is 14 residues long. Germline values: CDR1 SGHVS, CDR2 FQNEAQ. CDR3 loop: CASSLVGGSYEQYF. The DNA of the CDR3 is TGTGCCAGCAGCTTAGTCGGCGGATCCTACGAGCAGTACTTC.

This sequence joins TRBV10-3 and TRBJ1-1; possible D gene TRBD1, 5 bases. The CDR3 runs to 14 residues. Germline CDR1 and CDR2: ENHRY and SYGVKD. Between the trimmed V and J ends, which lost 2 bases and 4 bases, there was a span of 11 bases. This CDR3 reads CAISERGRGTEAFF. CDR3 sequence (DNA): TGTGCCATCAGTGAGCGTGGAAGGGGCACTGAAGCTTTCTTT.

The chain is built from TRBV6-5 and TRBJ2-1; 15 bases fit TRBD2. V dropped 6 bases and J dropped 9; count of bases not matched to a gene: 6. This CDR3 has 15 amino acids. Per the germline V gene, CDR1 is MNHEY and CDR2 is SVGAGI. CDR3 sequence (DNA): TGTGCCAGCAGCCGGACTAGCGGGAGGGCCGGTGAGCAGTTCTTC. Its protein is CASSRTSGRAGEQFF.

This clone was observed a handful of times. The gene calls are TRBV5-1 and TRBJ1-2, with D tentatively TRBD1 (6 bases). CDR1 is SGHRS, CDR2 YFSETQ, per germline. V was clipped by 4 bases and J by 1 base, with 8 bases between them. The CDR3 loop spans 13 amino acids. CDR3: CASSLQGNYGYTF. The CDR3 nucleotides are TGCGCCAGCAGCCTACAGGGTAACTATGGCTACACCTTC. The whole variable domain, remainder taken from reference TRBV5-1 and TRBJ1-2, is KAGVTQTPRYLIKTRGQQVTLSCSPISGHRSVSWYQQTPGQGLQFLFEYFSETQRNKGNFPGRFSGRQFSNSRSEMNVSTLELGDSALYLCASSLQGNYGYTFGSGTRLTVV.